This T cell receptor (beta chain) was identified in a study of cytotoxic CD8 clonotypes in ibrutinib-treated CLL. CDR1 SQVTM and CDR2 ANQGSEA come from the germline V gene. V dropped 0 bases and J dropped 2 bases, with 11 bases sitting between them. CDR3 length: 14 amino acids. This clone appeared a single time. Its antigen is currently unknown. Here immunoSEQ multiplex PCR was the method, and the copy in TCRdb shows in-frame clones only, minus some. The sample lists some 92,000 clones, approximately 71% occurring once. Study-level points and caveats: Clonality went higher at ibrutinib response and then dropped back toward baseline at progression. Treatment saw public clonotypes, which were uncommon, either contract or stay stable.

This sequence originates from a human donor with chronic lymphocytic leukemia. Source: PBMCs, taken after 24 months of ibrutinib treatment. The chain uses TRBV29-1 and TRBJ2-7; D is possibly TRBD1 (5 bases). The CDR3: CSVEEAAGTYEQYF. The DNA for the CDR3 is TGCAGCGTTGAAGAGGCCGCAGGGACCTACGAGCAGTACTTC.